This T cell receptor beta chain is from a study of cytomegalovirus exposure and HLA in healthy donors. Across the study: Earlier sequencing of about 179 million T cells yielded approximately 120 million unique TCR beta sequences.

The PCR employed 60 Vbeta primers together with 13 Jbeta primers. Measured with immunoSEQ multiplex PCR; TCRdb has only the in-frame clones, and not every one. The sample consists of some 210,000 clones, over 75% of them appearing once. V lost 6 bases to trimming and J lost 4 bases; unmatched junction nucleotides: 10. The germline gives CDR1 MGHRA, CDR2 YSYEKL. This CDR3 has 16 residues. This receptor was obtained from a woman aged 45-65 years in good health and CMV-seropositive. The source material was PBMCs. V and J are TRBV4-1 and TRBJ2-1; 9 nucleotides line up with TRBD2. CDR3 region: CASRGIAGVSYNEQFF. The CDR3 DNA is TGCGCCAGCAGGGGGATAGCGGGGGTTTCTTACAATGAGCAGTTCTTC.